This entry lists 14 T cell receptor beta chains sequenced from one sample in a study of CD8+ T cells in alopecia areata. cDNA reverse transcribed from extracted RNA served as the sequencing template. Data came from immunoSEQ multiplex PCR; TCRdb stores just in-frame clones and leaves some out. The sample holds roughly 120,000 clones, roughly 60% seen once. As to treatment: oral pan-JAK inhibitor, 5-10 mg twice daily. Source: CD8+ T cells sorted from blood, taken at week 4, from a patient treated with tofacitinib. The receptors shown here come from a human donor with alopecia areata.

This chain links TRBV30 with TRBJ2-2; D is possibly TRBD1 or TRBD2 (5 bases each). Deletions cut 0 bases from V and 5 bases from J, with 13 bases between. The germline gives CDR1 GTSNPN, CDR2 SVGIG (reference sequence). The length of the CDR3 is 15 residues. The chain's CDR3 is CAWSVEWGKTGELFF. The CDR3 bases are TGTGCCTGGAGTGTGGAGTGGGGGAAGACCGGGGAGCTGTTTTTT.

The sample holds a few counts of this clone. The V and J genes are TRBV29-1 and TRBJ2-1; D is undetermined. V was clipped by 4 bases and J by 6 bases, with 7 bases between them. The CDR3 runs to 11 residues. The germline gives CDR1 SQVTM, CDR2 ANQGSEA. CDR3 sequence: CSVVSPNEQFF. The CDR3 nucleotides read TGCAGCGTTGTTTCACCCAATGAGCAGTTCTTC.

This clone has more than one count but fewer than ten. The chain combines TRBV30 with TRBJ2-3; weak D call: TRBD2 (5 bases). V lost 4 bases and J lost 6, with 17 bases in between. Germline assignment: CDR1 GTSNPN and CDR2 SVGIG (reference sequence). The CDR3 totals 14 residues. In DNA form, the CDR3 reads TGTGCCTGGACCCCTGACGGGGAAAGGGATACGCAGTATTTT. Protein sequence: CAWTPDGERDTQYF. Based on the CDR3 plus reference TRBV30 and TRBJ2-3, the full variable domain is SQTIHQWPATLVQPVGSPLSLECTVEGTSNPNLYWYRQAAGRGLQLLFYSVGIGQISSEVPQNLSASRPQDRQFILSSKKLLLSDSGFYLCAWTPDGERDTQYFGPGTRLTVL.

The chain couples TRBV30 to TRBJ1-4; a weak D match, TRBD1 (5 bases). V was pared by 6 bases and J by 2 bases, with 7 bases between. The germline V gene encodes CDR1 GTSNPN and CDR2 SVGIG (reference sequence). This CDR3 is 12 amino acids long. CDR3 DNA: TGTGCCTGTCGGGGGACTAATGAAAAACTGTTTTTT. Amino acid sequence: CACRGTNEKLFF. The variable domain in full, completed from reference TRBV30 and TRBJ1-4, reads SQTIHQWPATLVQPVGSPLSLECTVEGTSNPNLYWYRQAAGRGLQLLFYSVGIGQISSEVPQNLSASRPQDRQFILSSKKLLLSDSGFYLCACRGTNEKLFFGSGTQLSVL.

This clone was counted only a few times. The V and J genes are TRBV29-1 and TRBJ2-7; the D gene could be TRBD1 or TRBD2 (5 bases each). V was cut by 5 bases and J by 5 bases, with 13 bases left in between. CDR3 length: 12 residues. The V gene's germline CDR1 is SQVTM and CDR2 ANQGSEA. The CDR3 sequence: CSVWSGTHEQYF. The DNA of the CDR3 is TGCAGCGTTTGGTCAGGGACCCACGAGCAGTACTTC.

This rearrangement joins TRBV19 to TRBJ1-1; TRBD1 is a possible D gene (6 bases). Germline loops: CDR1 LNHDA, CDR2 SQIVND (reference sequence). Trimming shortened V by 3 bases and J by 0 bases, and 17 bases separated the two germline ends. This CDR3 region has 17 residues. The chain's CDR3 is CASSIPGQGPLNTEAFF. Here the CDR3 DNA reads TGTGCCAGTAGTATTCCCGGGCAGGGGCCTTTGAACACTGAAGCTTTCTTT.

This sequence joins TRBV25-1 and TRBJ2-5; 9 nucleotides agree with TRBD1. CDR1 is MGHDK, CDR2 SYGVNS, per germline. J lost 5 bases, V lost 11 bases, and 9 bases had no gene match. The CDR3 covers 13 residues. Written as DNA, the CDR3 is TGTGCCGTGGGACAGGGCGCGGAGGAGACCCAGTACTTC. Its translation: CAVGQGAEETQYF.

V and J are TRBV30 and TRBJ1-1; 9 bases are shared with TRBD1. J was trimmed by 1 base and V by 3 bases; bases with no gene match: 3. Germline CDR1 and CDR2: GTSNPN and SVGIG (reference sequence). The CDR3 length is 14 residues. The CDR3 loop is CAWRGQGRNTEAFF. The CDR3, as DNA: TGTGCCTGGAGGGGACAGGGCAGGAACACTGAAGCTTTCTTT.

The chain links TRBV29-1 to TRBJ2-3, with TRBD1 matching 7 bases. CDR3 size: 12 residues. V shed 6 bases and J 4 bases; nucleotides not matched to a gene: 4. Germline V CDR1 and CDR2: SQVTM, ANQGSEA. Written as DNA, the CDR3 is TGCAGCGTGCCCGACAGGGCAGATACGCAGTATTTT. It yields the protein CSVPDRADTQYF.

This rearrangement joins TRBV30 to TRBJ2-7, with 8 bases identical to TRBD1. This CDR3 contains 14 residues. V lost 2 bases to trimming and J lost 2 bases; unmatched junction nucleotides: 5. Germline CDR1 GTSNPN, CDR2 SVGIG (reference sequence). The chain's CDR3 is CAWSIGQGPYEQYF. The CDR3 region has the DNA TGTGCCTGGAGTATTGGACAGGGTCCCTACGAGCAGTACTTC.

This chain connects TRBV27 to TRBJ2-3; 11 bases line up with TRBD2. V lost 4 bases to trimming and J lost 6 bases; unmatched junction nucleotides: 12. The CDR3 extends over 17 amino acids. Germline CDR1 MNHEY, CDR2 SMNVEV (reference sequence). The CDR3 loop is CASSSLAGGPYRDTQYF. The CDR3 DNA follows: TGTGCCAGCAGTTCCTTAGCGGGGGGGCCTTACCGGGATACGCAGTATTTT.

This clone was recorded only once. The rearrangement links TRBV29-1 to TRBJ2-5; no clear D. The V gene's germline CDR1 is SQVTM and CDR2 ANQGSEA. V gave up 2 bases and J gave up 3 bases, with 10 bases separating them. This CDR3 comprises 13 residues. The CDR3 loop is CSVEPDGEETQYF. Here the CDR3 DNA reads TGCAGCGTTGAACCGGACGGAGAAGAGACCCAGTACTTC.

The rearrangement uses TRBV30 and TRBJ1-1; TRBD1 agrees at 7 bases. Per the germline V gene, CDR1 is GTSNPN and CDR2 is SVGIG (reference sequence). V was pared by 1 base and J by 1 base, with 9 bases of the junction left unmatched. The CDR3 spans 16 residues. The CDR3: CAWSGLTGQGNTEAFF. In DNA form, the CDR3 reads TGTGCCTGGAGTGGGCTGACAGGGCAAGGGAACACTGAAGCTTTCTTT.

The chain joins TRBV29-1 to TRBJ2-5; 14 nucleotides align to TRBD2. V shed 5 bases and J 1 base; nucleotides not matched to a gene: 3. The CDR3 loop spans 15 amino acids. CDR1 is SQVTM, CDR2 ANQGSEA, per germline. CDR3 residues: CSVLGLAGGQETQYF. The CDR3 coding sequence is TGCAGCGTTCTTGGACTAGCGGGGGGCCAAGAGACCCAGTACTTC. The full variable domain, completed using reference TRBV29-1 and TRBJ2-5, is SAVISQKPSRDICQRGTSLTIQCQVDSQVTMMFWYRQQPGQSLTLIATANQGSEATYESGFVIDKFPISRPNLTFSTLTVSNMSPEDSSIYLCSVLGLAGGQETQYFGPGTRLLVL.